The source of this T cell receptor beta chain is a study of control samples from healthy donors and cancer patients. Using immunoSEQ multiplex PCR, the repertoire was profiled, and TCRdb retains in-frame clones only, with some absent. The sample has roughly 20,000 clones; 83% are singletons. J was trimmed by 5 bases and V by 5 bases; bases with no gene match: 13. Germline V gene sequence: CDR1 SQVTM, CDR2 ANQGSEA. This CDR3 has 15 residues. The clonotype was recovered from a man in his sixties with head and neck cancer. V gene TRBV29-1 combines with J gene TRBJ2-3, with TRBD2 identical over 7 bases. Sequencing was carried out using PBMCs. CDR3 in DNA: TGCAGCGTTCGAAAGGCTAGCGGTCCCTTAGATACGCAGTATTTT. This sequence encodes CSVRKASGPLDTQYF.